This T cell receptor beta chain was obtained from a study of T cells after yellow fever vaccination (dated by TCRdb to the late 2010s). Background for the entire study: The SMART-Seq v4 Ultra Low Input RNA kit was used to prepare libraries from fractions with low cell numbers. To follow T-cell clones before and after primary and booster YFV17D yellow fever vaccination, bulk TCR alpha and beta repertoires were sequenced over time. Two healthy male donors, one aged 18 to 30 and one aged 30 to 40 years, were included in the cohort. Blood was drawn at multiple timepoints before and after primary and secondary immunization, with bulk PBMC replicates and cell subsets isolated.

This clonotype occurred a few times. The specificity of this receptor is unknown. Within one base of it there is no much larger clone, and no base qualities were kept. The treatment or condition tag for this specimen amounts to: live attenuated yellow fever vaccine strain. At each blood-draw timepoint, two biological replicates of bulk PBMCs were obtained. A standard Ficoll-Paque protocol was used to isolate PBMCs from peripheral blood. TriZol was used to extract RNA from bulk PBMCs, CD4 and CD8 fractions, and dextramer-positive and dextramer-negative fractions. The paper's findings and limits, for the study overall: Most clones expanded after primary vaccination were re-detected after the booster (approximately 96% of CD4 and around 88% of CD8), suggesting broad memory maintenance. Compared with the primary T-cell response, the secondary T-cell response was faster but weaker, reaching its peak on day 5 rather than on day 15. The study included only two donors, which limits how far the findings can be generalized. FACS-sorted repertoires could contain abundant contaminating clonotypes from the bulk population, so computational filtering was required. A small share of clonotypes was detected in both CD4 and CD8 compartments, with the overlap likely arising from convergent recombination.

TCR cDNA was made using 5'RACE template switching, a step that added a universal primer site and unique molecular identifiers. cDNA synthesis was primed from both the TCR alpha and TCR beta constant segments. Two PCR steps were used to amplify libraries, with sample barcodes and sequencing adapters being added in the second step. Sequencing of the libraries was done on either Illumina HiSeq 2500 (2x100 bp) or NovaSeq (2x150 bp). The source study handled its data this way. MIGEC was used to demultiplex reads and collapse the reads into UMI consensus sequences, and MiXCR was used for V(D)J alignment. Vaccine-responding clonotypes were identified with edgeR using replicate PBMC samples, with FDR below 0.01 and a log2 fold change above 5 up to day 15 being required. Each bulk clonotype received a CD4 or CD8 identity based on whether the sequenced CD4 or CD8 repertoire contained that clonotype at higher abundance. The raw public data were reprocessed by TCRdb itself: fastp quality trimming at Q25, MiXCR clonotype calling, in-frame beta chains only. CDR3 protein sequences are deduplicated, and each keeps its most common genes and DNA. The V and J calls and clone size are TCRdb's, not the authors'. The sample table records 500,000 to 650,000 distinct CDR3 sequences; about 12% of these occur just once. The ten largest make up around 14% of the sample.

Reading the germline V gene gives CDR1 LGHNA and CDR2 YSLEER. The CDR3, cysteine through phenylalanine, is 15 amino acids long. The CDR3 DNA has 45 bases and is translated from base 1. Clipping removes 2 bases from V and 3 bases from J, with 7 as the unmatched junction base count. The rearrangement combines TRBV4-3 with TRBJ2-7; TRBD2 fits 7 bases in the junction. This TCR was recovered from a young man who received the YFV17D yellow fever vaccine. This sample comprised PBMCs, obtained on the day of the yellow fever booster vaccination. The nucleotide sequence reads TGCGCCAGCAGCCAAAGGGAGGGGCAATTCTACGAGCAGTACTTC. Its translation is CASSQREGQFYEQYF.